The source of this T cell receptor beta chain is a study of blood T cell repertoires in COVID-19. Study overall: The samples span acute and convalescent COVID-19 from the United States, Italy and Spain. The cDNA or gDNA used as material had been derived from T cells, B-cell-depleted T cells, or PBMCs.

The repertoire was sequenced with immunoSEQ multiplex PCR; TCRdb's copy has only in-frame clones and lacks some. The data show roughly 500,000 clones, about nine tenths seen once. V lost 0 bases and J lost 2, with 13 bases in between. Germline V lookup: CDR1 SGHRS, CDR2 YFSETQ. The CDR3 totals 16 residues. Everyone who took part was about 18 to 90 years old, and they came from about 25 US areas. Assignments of participants to cohorts depended upon their own reported clinical history. The clonotype was recovered from a woman aged 55-75 years who had recovered from COVID-19. The chain recombines TRBV5-1 with TRBJ2-3, with D tentatively TRBD2 (6 bases). The sequencing input was PBMCs or T cells enriched from blood (not recorded which). The CDR3 DNA is TGCGCCAGCAGCTTGGCGCGGGGACTCCCCACAGATACGCAGTATTTT. Translated: CASSLARGLPTDTQYF. The whole variable domain, remainder taken from reference TRBV5-1 and TRBJ2-3, is KAGVTQTPRYLIKTRGQQVTLSCSPISGHRSVSWYQQTPGQGLQFLFEYFSETQRNKGNFPGRFSGRQFSNSRSEMNVSTLELGDSALYLCASSLARGLPTDTQYFGPGTRLTVL.